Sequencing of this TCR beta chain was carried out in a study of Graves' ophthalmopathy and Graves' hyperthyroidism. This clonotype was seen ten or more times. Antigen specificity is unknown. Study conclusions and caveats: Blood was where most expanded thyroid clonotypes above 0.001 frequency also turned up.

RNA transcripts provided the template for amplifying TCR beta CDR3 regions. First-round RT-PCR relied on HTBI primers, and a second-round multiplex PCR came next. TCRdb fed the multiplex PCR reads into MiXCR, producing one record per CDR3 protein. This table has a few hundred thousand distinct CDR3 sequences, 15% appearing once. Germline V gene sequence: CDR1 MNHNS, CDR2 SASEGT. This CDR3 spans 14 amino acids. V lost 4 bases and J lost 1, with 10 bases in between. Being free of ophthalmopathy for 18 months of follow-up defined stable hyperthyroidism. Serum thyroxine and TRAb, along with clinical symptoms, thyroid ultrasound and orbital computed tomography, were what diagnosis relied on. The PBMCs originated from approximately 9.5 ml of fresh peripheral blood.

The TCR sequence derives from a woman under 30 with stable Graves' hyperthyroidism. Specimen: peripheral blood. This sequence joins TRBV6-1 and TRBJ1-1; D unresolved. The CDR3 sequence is CASSAATTNTEAFF. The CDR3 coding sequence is TGTGCCAGCAGTGCGGCCACGACGAACACTGAAGCTTTCTTT.